This T cell receptor beta chain was sequenced in a study of OX40 agonist ivuxolimab in advanced cancers. V lost 5 bases, J lost 5 bases, and 12 bases lay in between. The CDR3 length is 13 residues. CDR1 is MNHEY and CDR2 is SMNVEV in the germline V gene (reference sequence). The timepoints at which blood was sampled were baseline, cycle 4 day 1, and cycle 7 day 1. The study's findings and limits: The authors also found low normalized T-cell clonal expansion in some nonresponders. Partly responding patients at 0.1-3.0 mg/kg showed some of the smallest clonal expansion.

Notes on this clone: Its target is not known.

Assay: immunoSEQ multiplex PCR; the TCRdb copy retains only in-frame clones and omits some. Of about 98,000 clones in the sample, 87% are singletons; the top ten hold roughly 0.5%. The TCR originated in an adult with an advanced solid tumor such as melanoma, head and neck, liver or kidney cancer. The starting material was CD4+ or CD8+ T cells sorted from blood, obtained in a trial of the OX40 agonist ivuxolimab. The chain is built from TRBV27 and TRBJ1-1; no clear D gene. The CDR3 reads CASSLNQRTEAFF. CDR3 in DNA: TGTGCCAGCAGTCTAAATCAGAGGACTGAAGCTTTCTTT.